The entry below gives a single T cell receptor (beta chain) sequence along with its context. What antigen it recognizes has not been identified. No clone much larger than this one lies a single base away; base qualities are absent. These data come from a study of blood T cells in healthy people across ages (dated by TCRdb to the mid-2010s). Some background on the complete study: In model experiments, template switching captured roughly one uniquely barcoded TCR beta cDNA molecule for every two T cells. To avoid experimental bias, donors of different ages were randomly spread across the sequencing lanes. Using the same blood draw, the study looked at two additional independent replicas of 1 million unique cDNA reads for two donors, one aged 18 to 30 and the other aged 80 or older. The donors were split into four age groups: young (average about 15 years), middle-aged (around 37), aged (approximately 60) and long-lived (about 74). Using deep sequencing normalized with unique cDNA molecular identifiers, the study measured how TCR beta repertoire diversity changes with age. Findings and caveats that apply to the study as a whole: The percentage of naive T cells measured by flow cytometry correlated strongly with observed TCR beta diversity. Bulk unsorted PBMC profiling prevented conclusive comparison of naive and antigen-experienced compartments. Compared with the aged group, the long-lived group had more naive CD4+ T cells, fewer expanded clones and increased TCR diversity, a pattern suggesting age selection. Observed TCR beta diversity per million T cells fell roughly linearly with age, and a significant reduction was already apparent by age approximately 40. Donor CMV infection status was unknown, potentially confounding age-related changes in expanded clonotypes. Estimates of total diversity from one million sequenced T cells were regarded as lower bounds and underestimates.

The roughly 39 donors, aged about 6 to 95 years, were systemically healthy Caucasian individuals from Russia. Each donor gave ten milliliters of peripheral blood, collected into EDTA-treated Vacutainer tubes. Ficoll-Paque density-gradient centrifugation was used to isolate PBMCs, with at least 6 million obtained per sample. Total RNA, at least 5 micrograms per sample, was extracted from PBMCs with Trizol reagent. For every donor, flow cytometry on a PBMC aliquot measured the percentage of naive CD45RAhigh/CD27high T cells. The trim is 0 bases for V and 6 bases for J, with a gap of 13 bases between the germline ends. In the germline V gene (reference sequence), CDR1 corresponds to SGHKS and CDR2 to YYEKEE. The CDR3 measures 15 amino acids from cysteine to phenylalanine. The retained sequence is limited to the CDR3, 45 bases, with the frame set at the first base. Library preparation was by 5' RACE. The sequencer was an Illumina HiSeq 2500. A second PCR of roughly 7 to 12 cycles was run with a J-beta primer mix and a sample-barcoded 5' primer. A unique molecular identifier was introduced onto each TCR beta cDNA molecule by a template-switch 5' adaptor carrying 12 random nucleotides. Each sample yielded at least 2.5 million CDR3-containing paired-end reads. First-strand cDNA was synthesized from all RNA with the Mint cDNA synthesis kit, primed by a TRBC-specific oligonucleotide. After uracil-DNA glycosylase treatment, a first 18-cycle PCR used universal primers M1SS and BC2_uni_R on all cDNA. From the authors' description of their analysis: Normalization of each sample was performed by random selection of 1 million high-quality reads, each carrying a distinct molecular identifier. Reads sharing molecular identifiers were discarded rather than binned into consensus sequences. MiTCR, with a Q25 quality threshold and the strictest error-elimination algorithm, was used for CDR3 identification, clonotype clustering and error correction. Lower-bound total TCR beta diversity was estimated with a nonparametric unseen species model using Euler transformation. Starting from the raw public reads, TCRdb applied fastp trimming at Q25, assembled clones with MiXCR and retained in-frame beta chains. Here each entry gathers all rows of one CDR3 protein and keeps the most common genes and DNA. Here the V and J calls rest on TCRdb's processing, not on the authors' analysis. The table for this sample lists 730,000 or so distinct CDR3 sequences; about 43% of them were counted only once. The ten largest clones add up to 30% of the sample.

Sequenced input: blood. The sequence was collected from an elderly man in good health. The rearranged chain carries TRBV5-5 and TRBJ2-1; a weak D assignment points to TRBD2 (6 bases agree). The bases read TGTGCCAGCAGCTTGGTAGCGGCCCCGGTCAATGAGCAGTTCTTC. Its amino acids are CASSLVAAPVNEQFF. The entire variable domain, with the stretches around the CDR3 drawn from the reference TRBV5-5 and TRBJ2-1 proteins, is DAGVTQSPTHLIKTRGQQVTLRCSPISGHKSVSWYQQVLGQGPQFIFQYYEKEERGRGNFPDRFSARQFPNYSSELNVNALLLGDSALYLCASSLVAAPVNEQFFGPGTRLTVL.